The T cell receptor beta chain under discussion was sequenced for a study of T cells after yellow fever vaccination. Overall study context: Low-cell-number fractions underwent preparation using SMART-Seq v4 Ultra Low Input. Study-level points and caveats: Subsequent to the booster, the majority of primary-vaccination clones reappeared (around 97% CD4, roughly 90% CD8). Weaker, the secondary response had a peak occurring faster, on day 5 versus 15.

Germline V lookup: CDR1 LNHDA, CDR2 SQIVND (reference sequence). With 5 bases clipped from V and 6 bases from J, the junction kept 10 bases outside the gene matches. The CDR3 covers 15 residues. About this clonotype: Its antigen remains unidentified.

MiXCR was run by TCRdb on the 5' RACE reads, yielding one entry per CDR3 protein. The sample contains some 600,000 distinct CDR3 sequences, over 9% of which appear only once. J is TRBJ2-7 and V is TRBV19; 10 bases align to TRBD1. This TCR was sampled from a man aged 30-40 years who received the YFV17D yellow fever vaccine. The specimen comprised PBMCs, sampled on the day of the yellow fever booster vaccination. The CDR3 loop is CASSLGQGKFSEQYF. As DNA, the CDR3 is TGTGCCAGTAGTTTGGGACAGGGGAAGTTTTCCGAGCAGTACTTC.